This T cell receptor (beta chain) was captured by sequencing in a study of OX40 agonist ivuxolimab in advanced cancers. Across the whole study: The patients received ivuxolimab by intravenous route every 2 weeks at 0.01 to 10 mg/kg. Three patients got partial responses; one had hepatocellular carcinoma and two had cutaneous melanoma.

Repertoires were generated with immunoSEQ multiplex PCR, while TCRdb's copy carries only in-frame clones and drops some. The sample holds about 45,000 clones, around 90% seen once. Germline values: CDR1 SGHNT, CDR2 YYREEE (reference sequence). The CDR3 is made up of 17 amino acids. The V end was cut by 1 base, the J end by 9 bases, with 26 bases between. The receptor was isolated from an adult with an advanced solid tumor such as melanoma, head and neck, liver or kidney cancer. Sequences were derived from CD4+ or CD8+ T cells sorted from blood, sampled in a trial of the OX40 agonist ivuxolimab. This chain uses TRBV5-4 with TRBJ2-7; TRBD2 is a possible D gene (7 bases). CDR3 sequence reads: CASSLTRAGAWRERQYF. CDR3 bases: TGTGCCAGCAGCTTGACCCGGGCGGGGGCCTGGAGGGAGCGGCAGTACTTC.